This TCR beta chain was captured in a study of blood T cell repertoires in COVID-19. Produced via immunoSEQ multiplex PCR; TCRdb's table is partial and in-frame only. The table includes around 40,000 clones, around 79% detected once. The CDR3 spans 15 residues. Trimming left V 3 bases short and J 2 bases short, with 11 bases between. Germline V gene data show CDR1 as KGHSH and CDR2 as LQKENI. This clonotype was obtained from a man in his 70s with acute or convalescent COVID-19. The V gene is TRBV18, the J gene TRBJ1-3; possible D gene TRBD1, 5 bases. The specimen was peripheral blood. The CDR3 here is CASSPGGSTGNTIYF. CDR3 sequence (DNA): TGTGCCAGCTCACCGGGGGGTTCAACTGGAAACACCATATATTTT.